These 18 T cell receptor beta chains share one sample of origin, sequenced in a study of cytomegalovirus exposure and HLA in healthy donors. The primer mix had 60 Vbeta and 13 Jbeta primers. TCRdb's table, derived via immunoSEQ multiplex PCR, lists solely in-frame clones and lacks some. The table has about 200,000 clones, around three quarters seen once; the top ten hold less than 2%. The sample consisted of PBMCs. These receptors all come from a woman younger than 45 in good health and CMV-seronegative.

This clone showed up just a few times. The chain recombines TRBV5-4 with TRBJ2-6, with D possibly TRBD1 on 6 matching bases. Germline CDR1 SGHNT, CDR2 YYREEE (reference sequence). V was shortened by 1 base and J by 0 bases, with 14 bases between the two germline ends. The CDR3 extends over 18 amino acids. CDR3 sequence reads: CASSLRQAAFSGANVLTF. The CDR3, as DNA: TGTGCCAGCAGCTTGCGACAGGCCGCCTTCTCTGGGGCCAACGTCCTGACTTTC. The complete variable domain, with remaining parts taken from reference TRBV5-4 and TRBJ2-6, reads ETGVTQSPTHLIKTRGQQVTLRCSSQSGHNTVSWYQQALGQGPQFIFQYYREEENGRGNFPPRFSGLQFPNYSSELNVNALELDDSALYLCASSLRQAAFSGANVLTFGAGSRLTVL.

The V gene is TRBV5-4, the J gene TRBJ2-1; maybe TRBD2 (6 bases). The CDR3 covers 15 residues. V lost 0 bases, J lost 6 bases, and 13 bases lay in between. CDR1 and CDR2 (germline): SGHNT, YYREEE (reference sequence). The CDR3 loop is CASSLALTRVNEQFF. The CDR3 region has the DNA TGTGCCAGCAGCTTGGCCTTGACTAGGGTCAATGAGCAGTTCTTC.

The rearrangement joins TRBV7-9 to TRBJ2-5; a weak D match, TRBD1 (5 bases). Trimming removed 0 bases from V and 5 bases from J, with 7 bases in between. CDR3 length equals 13 residues. Germline values: CDR1 SEHNR, CDR2 FQNEAQ (reference sequence). The CDR3 DNA is TGTGCCAGCAGCTTAGCGGGGCCCGAGACCCAGTACTTC. It specifies CASSLAGPETQYF.

A few counts support this clone. CDR3 sequence (DNA): TGTGCCAGCAGCATCAGCCAAGAGACCCAGTACTTC. Translating it yields CASSISQETQYF. This sequence joins TRBV7-6 and TRBJ2-5; D gene uncertain. Germline CDR1 SGHVS, CDR2 FNYEAQ. This CDR3 contains 12 residues. V lost 5 bases and J lost 1, with 5 bases in between.

The V call is TRBV6-5, the J call TRBJ1-2, with D maybe TRBD1 (5 bases). This CDR3 is built from 15 residues. V shed 3 bases and J shed 4 bases, with 15 bases lying between them. From germline, CDR1 is MNHEY and CDR2 SVGAGI. DNA of the CDR3: TGTGCCAGCAGTTATGGAGTCAGGGCCATCTATGGCTACACCTTC. Protein product: CASSYGVRAIYGYTF.

This clone was observed a few times. The chain is built from TRBV4-3 and TRBJ2-7; the match to TRBD2 covers 14 bases. V lost 4 bases and J lost 4; bases outside the gene matches: 6. The germline gives CDR1 LGHNA, CDR2 YSLEER. The CDR3 is 16 amino acids. The CDR3 loop reads CASSPGTSGSMYEQYF. The CDR3 DNA follows: TGCGCCAGCAGCCCTGGGACTAGCGGGAGTATGTACGAGCAGTACTTC.

This chain links TRBV27 with TRBJ2-5, with D maybe TRBD2 (5 bases). The end of the DNA is better explained by TRBJ2-7, so the J call may be wrong. The CDR3 is 15 residues long. Germline V lookup: CDR1 MNHEY, CDR2 SMNVEV (reference sequence). CDR3 coding DNA: TGTGCCAGCAGTTTAGCGTCCGGCGGGCCGCGCGAGCAGTACTTC. Residues: CASSLASGGPREQYF.

The V gene is TRBV7-9, the J gene TRBJ1-2, with D perhaps TRBD1 (5 bases). V lost 4 bases and J 7 bases, leaving 19 bases between the germline ends. The CDR3 covers 15 residues. The V gene's germline CDR1 is SEHNR and CDR2 FQNEAQ (reference sequence). In DNA, the CDR3 is TGTGCCAGCAGCTCCAGCGGGGGACGGCGAGCTGGCTACACCTTC. Its protein is CASSSSGGRRAGYTF. Filled out from reference TRBV7-9 and TRBJ1-2, the complete variable domain reads DTGVSQNPRHKITKRGQNVTFRCDPISEHNRLYWYRQTLGQGPEFLTYFQNEAQLEKSRLLSDRFSAERPKGSFSTLEIQRTEQGDSAMYLCASSSSGGRRAGYTFGSGTRLTVV.

The V call is TRBV13, the J call TRBJ1-6; TRBD1 agrees at 8 bases. The germline V gene has CDR1 PRHDT and CDR2 FYEKMQ (reference sequence). The CDR3 runs to 15 residues. J was trimmed by 5 bases and V by 5 bases; bases with no gene match: 5. The CDR3 loop is CASSPGQGHNSPLHF. In DNA form, the CDR3 reads TGTGCCAGCAGCCCCGGACAGGGTCATAATTCACCCCTCCACTTT. Full variable domain (remainder filled in from reference TRBV13 and TRBJ1-6): AAGVIQSPRHLIKEKRETATLKCYPIPRHDTVYWYQQGPGQDPQFLISFYEKMQSDKGSIPDRFSAQQFSDYHSELNMSSLELGDSALYFCASSPGQGHNSPLHFGNGTRLTVT.

The genes are TRBV19 and TRBJ1-2; 8 bases match TRBD1. Germline CDR1 is LNHDA and CDR2 is SQIVND (reference sequence). The length of the CDR3 is 15 residues. V shed 7 bases, J shed 3 bases, and the junction held 10 bases outside the gene matches. The CDR3 sequence: CASTIAPGGHYGYTF. The CDR3 DNA sequence: TGTGCCAGTACCATTGCCCCAGGGGGCCACTATGGCTACACCTTC.

This chain connects TRBV5-1 to TRBJ1-2; TRBD1 aligns across 9 bases. The germline V gene encodes CDR1 SGHRS and CDR2 YFSETQ. This CDR3 contains 17 residues. The ends lost 4 bases at V and 6 bases at J; junction bases unmatched: 16. The CDR3 protein is CASSPDGQGNLGNGYTF. In nucleotides, the CDR3 is TGCGCCAGCAGCCCCGATGGACAGGGGAATTTAGGGAATGGCTACACCTTC.

The chain recombines TRBV2 with TRBJ2-5, with D maybe TRBD2 (6 bases). Trimming left V 7 bases short and J 4 bases short, with 16 bases between. Per the germline V gene, CDR1 is SNHLY and CDR2 is FYNNEI. This CDR3 comprises 14 residues. CDR3: CASTGGPGGETQYF. In DNA form, the CDR3 reads TGTGCCAGCACCGGAGGGCCTGGAGGAGAGACCCAGTACTTC.

The chain recombines TRBV5-6 with TRBJ2-2; D not certain. The CDR3 loop spans 16 amino acids. Germline V CDR1 and CDR2: SGHDT, YYEEEE. The V end lost 2 bases, the J end lost 6 bases, and 17 bases lay between the germline ends. This chain's CDR3 is CASSFSFNGHAGELFF. DNA for the CDR3: TGTGCCAGCAGCTTCTCATTTAATGGGCACGCCGGGGAGCTGTTTTTT.

This CDR3 reads CASSSGGGWDNQPQHF. CDR3 nucleotide sequence: TGTGCCAGCAGCTCCGGAGGAGGGTGGGACAATCAGCCCCAGCATTTT. The V and J genes are TRBV5-5 and TRBJ1-5; no definite D call. This CDR3 is 16 amino acids long. V was shortened by 3 bases and J by 3 bases, with 16 bases between the two germline ends. The germline V gene has CDR1 SGHKS and CDR2 YYEKEE (reference sequence).

The rearrangement links TRBV7-2 to TRBJ2-1; 13 nucleotides line up with TRBD2. Germline V CDR1 and CDR2: SGHTA, FQGNSA. V shed 5 bases, J shed 8 bases, and the junction held 6 bases outside the gene matches. This CDR3 is 15 amino acids long. The CDR3 is CASSLTSGRAHEQFF. The DNA for the CDR3 is TGTGCCAGCAGCCTTACTAGCGGGAGGGCACATGAGCAGTTCTTC.

The CDR3 here is CATAVAGGYEQYF. The DNA for the CDR3 is TGTGCCACCGCGGTAGCGGGAGGGTACGAGCAGTACTTC. The chain has TRBV6-1 and TRBJ2-5; 11 bases match TRBD2. The DNA end is a closer match to TRBJ2-7, so the J assignment may be wrong. This CDR3 is built from 13 residues. From germline, CDR1 is MNHNS and CDR2 SASEGT.

This clone occurred once. The chain carries TRBV5-4 and TRBJ2-7; 11 positions agree with TRBD2. Trimming removed 4 bases from V and 4 bases from J; junction bases left unmatched: 7. The CDR3 is 15 amino acids. Germline CDR1 reads SGHNT; CDR2 reads YYREEE (reference sequence). The CDR3 DNA follows: TGTGCCAGCAGCCATAGCGGGGGGGCCTGGTACGAGCAGTACTTC. Its protein product is CASSHSGGAWYEQYF. Using reference TRBV5-4 and TRBJ2-7 for the parts outside the CDR3, the full variable domain is ETGVTQSPTHLIKTRGQQVTLRCSSQSGHNTVSWYQQALGQGPQFIFQYYREEENGRGNFPPRFSGLQFPNYSSELNVNALELDDSALYLCASSHSGGAWYEQYFGPGTRLTVT.

This clone appeared once. J is TRBJ2-3 and V is TRBV27; 8 nucleotides line up with TRBD2. Germline CDR1 reads MNHEY; CDR2 reads SMNVEV (reference sequence). The CDR3 contains 14 residues. Unmatched junction bases numbered 8, after V lost 6 bases and J lost 6 bases. The CDR3 reads CASRGAGEVDTQYF. The CDR3 DNA sequence: TGTGCCAGCAGGGGAGCGGGGGAGGTGGATACGCAGTATTTT.